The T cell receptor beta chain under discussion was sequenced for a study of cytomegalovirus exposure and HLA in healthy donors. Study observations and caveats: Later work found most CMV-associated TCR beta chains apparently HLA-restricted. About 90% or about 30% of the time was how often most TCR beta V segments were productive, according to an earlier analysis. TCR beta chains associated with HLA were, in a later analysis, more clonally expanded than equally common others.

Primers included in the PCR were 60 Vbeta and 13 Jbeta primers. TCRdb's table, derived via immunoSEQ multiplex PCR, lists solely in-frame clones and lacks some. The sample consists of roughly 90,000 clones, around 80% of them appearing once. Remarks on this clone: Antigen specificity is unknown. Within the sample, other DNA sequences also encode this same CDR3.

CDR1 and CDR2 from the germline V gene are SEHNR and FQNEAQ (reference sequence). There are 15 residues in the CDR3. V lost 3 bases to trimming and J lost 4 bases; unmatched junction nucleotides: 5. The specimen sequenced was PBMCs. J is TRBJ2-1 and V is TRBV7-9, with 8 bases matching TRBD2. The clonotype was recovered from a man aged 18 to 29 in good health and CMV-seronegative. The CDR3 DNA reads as TGTGCCAGCAGCTTCCCAGCGGGGGATTACAATGAGCAGTTCTTC. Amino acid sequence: CASSFPAGDYNEQFF.